The clone carrying this T cell receptor (beta chain) has a count of ten or more. This specimen belongs to a study of T-cell memory formation after mild COVID-19. One entry per CDR3 protein results from TCRdb running MiXCR on the 5' RACE reads. The sample consists of 300,000 or so distinct CDR3 sequences, around 15% of them appearing once. With 1 base removed from V and 7 bases from J, the gap between germline ends came to 11 bases. CDR3 length: 14 amino acids. CDR1 is SGHVS and CDR2 is FQNEAQ in the germline V gene. The chain carries TRBV7-8 and TRBJ2-1; D not resolved. Sequenced sample: PBMCs or a T cell subset sorted from them (not recorded which). This TCR was sampled from a young man who had mild COVID-19 (a few samples of this study predate the infection). Cell type and time point are not known. CDR3 residues: CASSLVVGPNEQFF. The CDR3 DNA reads TGTGCCAGCAGCTTAGTGGTGGGCCCTAATGAGCAGTTCTTC.